This T cell receptor (beta chain) appears in the sequencing data of a study of early T cells in non-severe SARS-CoV-2 infection. Overall study context: Bulk RNA taken from unsorted whole blood was sequenced, leaving chains unpaired.

Individual cDNA molecules were tagged with unique molecular identifiers, the study reported. Each CDR3 protein is one row after TCRdb ran MiXCR on the 5' RACE reads. The sample contains 85,000 to 95,000 distinct CDR3 sequences, roughly 15% of which appear only once. CDR3 length: 10 amino acids. Trimming left V 5 bases short and J 11 bases short, with 12 bases between. Germline V gene data show CDR1 as SQVTM and CDR2 as ANQGSEA. This clonotype has just a few counts. The antigen is undetermined. Study outcomes and limitations: The VDJdb matching leaned toward anti-spike CD8 responses and overlooked private and CD4 specificities.

Sequencing was performed on whole blood. The chain joins TRBV29-1 to TRBJ1-1; D is unresolved. The TCR originated in an adult who was a healthcare worker with PCR-confirmed SARS-CoV-2 infection or an uninfected control (not recorded which). The CDR3 bases are TGCAGCGTTTTAAGCGGGTGGGCTTTCTTT. Its protein product is CSVLSGWAFF.